What follows are 5 T cell receptor beta chains derived from one specimen sequenced in a study of blood T cell repertoires in COVID-19. Data came from immunoSEQ multiplex PCR; TCRdb stores just in-frame clones and leaves some out. The table lists fewer than 250,000 clones, about nine tenths of them singletons. The sample comprised peripheral blood. These receptors all stem from a woman between 65 and 79 years old with acute or convalescent COVID-19.

V usage is TRBV5-4 and J usage is TRBJ2-1, with TRBD2 matching 7 bases. Losses at the gene ends were 3 bases for V and 7 bases for J; bases not matched to a gene: 10. This CDR3 region has 15 residues. Per the germline V gene, CDR1 is SGHNT and CDR2 is YYREEE (reference sequence). CDR3: CASSSGGRGANEQFF. The CDR3 nucleotides read TGTGCCAGCAGCTCAGGCGGGAGAGGGGCGAATGAGCAGTTCTTC. Based on the CDR3 plus reference TRBV5-4 and TRBJ2-1, the full variable domain is ETGVTQSPTHLIKTRGQQVTLRCSSQSGHNTVSWYQQALGQGPQFIFQYYREEENGRGNFPPRFSGLQFPNYSSELNVNALELDDSALYLCASSSGGRGANEQFFGPGTRLTVL.

CDR3 amino acids: CASSATTISYGYTF. The DNA of the CDR3 is TGTGCCAGCAGCGCTACTACAATCAGCTATGGCTACACCTTC. The chain combines TRBV2 with TRBJ1-2; D remains ambiguous. The CDR3 extends over 14 amino acids. Germline loops: CDR1 SNHLY, CDR2 FYNNEI. Trimming took 6 bases from V and 4 from J, leaving 15 bases between them. The entire variable domain, with the rest obtained from reference TRBV2 and TRBJ1-2, is as follows: EPEVTQTPSHQVTQMGQEVILRCVPISNHLYFYWYRQILGQKVEFLVSFYNNEISEKSEIFDDQFSVERPDGSNFTLKIRSTKLEDSAMYFCASSATTISYGYTFGSGTRLTVV.

CDR3 residues: CASSLGGGGNTIYF. The CDR3 DNA is TGTGCCAGCAGCTTAGGCGGGGGTGGAAACACCATATATTTT. V is TRBV11-2 and J is TRBJ1-3; tentative D call: TRBD1 (5 bases). The CDR3 sequence is 14 residues long. V gave up 1 base and J gave up 3 bases, with 7 bases separating them. Germline V CDR1 and CDR2: SGHAT, FQNNGV.

The chain carries TRBV11-1 and TRBJ1-1, with unresolved D. CDR3 length: 13 amino acids. V was pared by 5 bases and J by 5 bases, with 12 bases between. Germline lookup yields CDR1 SGHAT and CDR2 FQDESV (reference sequence). The CDR3 loop is CASSNKGGTEAFF. DNA of the CDR3: TGTGCCAGCAGCAACAAGGGAGGGACTGAAGCTTTCTTT.

The genes are TRBV20-1 and TRBJ1-4, with 11 bases matching TRBD1. Germline lookup yields CDR1 DFQATT and CDR2 SNEGSKA (reference sequence). V was clipped by 3 bases and J by 7 bases; unmatched bases: 4. The CDR3 sequence is 14 residues long. CDR3 protein: CSASRTGGGEKLFF. The CDR3 DNA reads TGCAGTGCTAGTAGGACAGGGGGCGGTGAAAAACTGTTTTTT.